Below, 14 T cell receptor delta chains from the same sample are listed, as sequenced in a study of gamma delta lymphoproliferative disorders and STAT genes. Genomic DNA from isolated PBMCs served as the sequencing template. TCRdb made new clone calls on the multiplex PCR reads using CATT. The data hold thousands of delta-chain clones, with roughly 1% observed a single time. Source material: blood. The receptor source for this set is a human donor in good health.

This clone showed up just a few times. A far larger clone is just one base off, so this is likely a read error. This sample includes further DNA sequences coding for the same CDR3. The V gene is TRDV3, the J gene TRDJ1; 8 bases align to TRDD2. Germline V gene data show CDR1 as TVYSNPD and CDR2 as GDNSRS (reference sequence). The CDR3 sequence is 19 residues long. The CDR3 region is CAFLTLSPGASLYTDKLIF. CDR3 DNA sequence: TGCGCCTTCCTAACCTTGTCCCCTGGGGCCTCACTGTACACCGATAAACTCATCTTT.

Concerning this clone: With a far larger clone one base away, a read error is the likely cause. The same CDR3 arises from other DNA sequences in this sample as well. The CDR3 reads CACDTVLGDPAYTDKLIF. Here the CDR3 DNA reads TGTGCCTGTGATACCGTGCTGGGGGATCCCGCGTACACCGATAAACTCATCTTT. The chain combines TRDV2 with TRDJ1; 9 bases fit TRDD3. CDR3 length: 18 residues. The germline V gene has CDR1 GEAIGNYY and CDR2 EKD. V lost 4 bases to trimming and J lost 0 bases; unmatched junction nucleotides: 14.

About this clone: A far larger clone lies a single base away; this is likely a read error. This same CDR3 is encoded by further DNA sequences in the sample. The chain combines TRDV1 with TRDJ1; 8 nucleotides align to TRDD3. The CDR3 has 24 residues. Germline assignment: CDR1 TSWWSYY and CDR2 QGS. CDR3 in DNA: TGTGCTCTTGGGGAGCCACCTACGCCCCTACTGGGGGTCACACTAGGCATGTACACCGATAAACTTATCTTT. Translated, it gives CALGEPPTPLLGVTLGMYTDKLIF.

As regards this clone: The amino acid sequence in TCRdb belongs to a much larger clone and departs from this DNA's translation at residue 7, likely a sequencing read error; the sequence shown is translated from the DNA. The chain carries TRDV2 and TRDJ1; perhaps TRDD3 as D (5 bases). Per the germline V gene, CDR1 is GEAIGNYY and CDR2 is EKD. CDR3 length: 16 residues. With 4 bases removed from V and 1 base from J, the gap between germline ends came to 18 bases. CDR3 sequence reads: CACDNLEDIGTDKLIF. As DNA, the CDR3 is TGTGCCTGTGATAACCTGGAGGATATTGGCACCGATAAACTCATCTTT.

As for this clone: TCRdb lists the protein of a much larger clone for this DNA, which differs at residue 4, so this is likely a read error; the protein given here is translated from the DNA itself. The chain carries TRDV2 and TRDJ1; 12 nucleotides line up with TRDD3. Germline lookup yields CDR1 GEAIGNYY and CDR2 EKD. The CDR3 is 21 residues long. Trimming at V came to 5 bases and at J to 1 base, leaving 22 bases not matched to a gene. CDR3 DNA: TGTGCCTGTGGCTCTGTACACGCTGGGGGATACGAGGGAGGAGTCACCGATAAACTCATCTTT. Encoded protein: CACGSVHAGGYEGGVTDKLIF.

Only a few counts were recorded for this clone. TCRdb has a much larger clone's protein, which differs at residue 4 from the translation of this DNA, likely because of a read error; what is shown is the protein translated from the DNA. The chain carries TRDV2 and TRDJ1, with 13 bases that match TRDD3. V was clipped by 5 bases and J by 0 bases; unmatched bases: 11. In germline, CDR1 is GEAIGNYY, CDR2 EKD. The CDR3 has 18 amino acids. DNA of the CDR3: TGTGCCTGTGGCCCCATCTGGACTGGGGGATACGACACCGATAAACTCATCTTT. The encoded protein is CACGPIWTGGYDTDKLIF.

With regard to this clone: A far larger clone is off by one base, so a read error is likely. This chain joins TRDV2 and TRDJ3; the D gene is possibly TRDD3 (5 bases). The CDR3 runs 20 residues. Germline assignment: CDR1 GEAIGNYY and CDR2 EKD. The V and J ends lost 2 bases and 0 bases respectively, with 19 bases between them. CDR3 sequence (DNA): TGTGCCTGTGACATGATGGGGACCGACAAAAGCTCCTGGGACACCCGACAGATGTTTTTC. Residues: CACDMMGTDKSSWDTRQMFF.

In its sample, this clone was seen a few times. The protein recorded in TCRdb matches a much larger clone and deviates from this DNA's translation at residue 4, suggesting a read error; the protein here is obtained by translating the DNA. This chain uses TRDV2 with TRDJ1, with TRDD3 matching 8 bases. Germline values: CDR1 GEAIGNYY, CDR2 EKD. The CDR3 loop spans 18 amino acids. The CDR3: CACGTLKGIPTYTDKLIF. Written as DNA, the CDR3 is TGTGCCTGTGGCACCTTAAAGGGGATACCCACGTACACCGATAAACTCATCTTT.

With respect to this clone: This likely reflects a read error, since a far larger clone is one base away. This CDR3 reads CACDTAGDPSSWDTRQMFF. CDR3 in DNA: TGTGCCTGTGACACCGCTGGGGACCCAAGCTCCTGGGACACCCGACAGATGTTTTTC. The chain links TRDV2 to TRDJ3, with D perhaps matching TRDD3 (6 bases). CDR1 and CDR2 from the germline V gene are GEAIGNYY and EKD. The V end was cut by 0 bases, the J end by 0 bases, with 14 bases between. CDR3 length: 19 amino acids.

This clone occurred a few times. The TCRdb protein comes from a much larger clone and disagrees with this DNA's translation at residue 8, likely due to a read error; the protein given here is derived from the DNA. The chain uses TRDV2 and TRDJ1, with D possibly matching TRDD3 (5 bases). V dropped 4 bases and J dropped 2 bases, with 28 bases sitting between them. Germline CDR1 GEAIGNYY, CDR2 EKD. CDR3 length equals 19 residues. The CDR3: CACENLTEGRRGRTDKLIF. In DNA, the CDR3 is TGTGCCTGTGAGAACCTTACTGAGGGACGCCGGGGAAGGACCGATAAACTCATCTTT.

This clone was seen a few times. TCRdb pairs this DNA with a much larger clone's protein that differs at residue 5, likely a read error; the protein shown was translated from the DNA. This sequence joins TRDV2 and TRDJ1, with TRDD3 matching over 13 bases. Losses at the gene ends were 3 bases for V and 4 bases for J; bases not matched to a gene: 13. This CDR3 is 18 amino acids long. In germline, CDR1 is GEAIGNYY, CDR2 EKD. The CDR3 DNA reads TGTGCCTGTGACGCCTTACTGGGGGATACGCCTAATGGCGATAAACTCATCTTT. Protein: CACDALLGDTPNGDKLIF.

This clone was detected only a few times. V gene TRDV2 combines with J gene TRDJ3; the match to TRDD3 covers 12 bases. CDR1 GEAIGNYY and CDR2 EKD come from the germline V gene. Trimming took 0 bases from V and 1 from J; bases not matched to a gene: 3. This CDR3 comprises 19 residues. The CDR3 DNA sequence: TGTGCCTGTGACACCTCTGGGGGATACGCGTCCTGGGACACCCGACAGATGTTTTTC. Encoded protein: CACDTSGGYASWDTRQMFF.

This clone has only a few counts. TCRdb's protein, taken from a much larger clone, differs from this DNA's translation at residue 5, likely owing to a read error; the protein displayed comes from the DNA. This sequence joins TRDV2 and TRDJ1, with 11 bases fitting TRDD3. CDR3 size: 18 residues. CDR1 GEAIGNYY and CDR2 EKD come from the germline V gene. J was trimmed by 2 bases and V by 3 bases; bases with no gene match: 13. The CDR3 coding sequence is TGTGCCTGTGACGCCGTTCTGGGGGATACTGATGGAACCGATAAACTCATCTTT. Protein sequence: CACDAVLGDTDGTDKLIF.

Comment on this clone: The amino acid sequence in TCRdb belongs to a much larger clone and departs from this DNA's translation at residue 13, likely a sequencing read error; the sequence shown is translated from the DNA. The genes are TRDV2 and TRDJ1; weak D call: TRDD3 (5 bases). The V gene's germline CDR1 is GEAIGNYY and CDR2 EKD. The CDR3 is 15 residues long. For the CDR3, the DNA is TGTGCCTGTGACCCCGTACTGGATGGTACCGATAAACCCATCTTT. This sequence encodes CACDPVLDGTDKPIF.